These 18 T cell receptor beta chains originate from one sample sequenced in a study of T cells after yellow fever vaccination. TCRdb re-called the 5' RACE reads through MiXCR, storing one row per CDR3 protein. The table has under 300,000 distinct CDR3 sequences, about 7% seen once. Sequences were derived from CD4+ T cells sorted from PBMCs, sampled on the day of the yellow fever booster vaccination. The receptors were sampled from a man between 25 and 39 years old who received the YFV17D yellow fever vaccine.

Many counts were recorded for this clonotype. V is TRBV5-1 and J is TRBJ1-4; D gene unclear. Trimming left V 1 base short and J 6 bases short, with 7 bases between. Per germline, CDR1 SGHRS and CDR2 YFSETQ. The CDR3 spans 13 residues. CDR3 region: CASSLRLDEKLFF. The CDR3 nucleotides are TGCGCCAGCAGCTTGAGGCTTGATGAAAAACTGTTTTTT.

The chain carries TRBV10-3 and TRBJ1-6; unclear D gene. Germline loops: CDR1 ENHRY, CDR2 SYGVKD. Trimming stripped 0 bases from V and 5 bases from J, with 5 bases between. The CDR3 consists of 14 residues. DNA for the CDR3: TGTGCCATCAGTGAGTCGGCAGATAATTCACCCCTCCACTTT. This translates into CAISESADNSPLHF.

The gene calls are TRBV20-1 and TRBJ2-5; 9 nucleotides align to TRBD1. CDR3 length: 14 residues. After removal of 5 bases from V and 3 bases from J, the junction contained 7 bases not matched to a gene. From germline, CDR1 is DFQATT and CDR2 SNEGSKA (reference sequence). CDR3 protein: CSAAPQGAEETQYF. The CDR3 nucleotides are TGCAGTGCTGCCCCACAGGGGGCTGAAGAGACCCAGTACTTC.

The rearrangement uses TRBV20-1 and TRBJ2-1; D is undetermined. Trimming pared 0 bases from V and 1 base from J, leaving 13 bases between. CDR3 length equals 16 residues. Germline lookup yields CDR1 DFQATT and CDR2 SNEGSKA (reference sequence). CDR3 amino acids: CSARDPDPESYNEQFF. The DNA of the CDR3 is TGCAGTGCTAGAGATCCTGACCCCGAGTCCTACAATGAGCAGTTCTTC.

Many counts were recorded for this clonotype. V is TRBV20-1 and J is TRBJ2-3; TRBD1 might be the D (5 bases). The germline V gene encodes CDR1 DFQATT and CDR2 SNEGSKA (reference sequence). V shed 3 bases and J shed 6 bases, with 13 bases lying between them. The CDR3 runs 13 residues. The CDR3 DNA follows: TGCAGTGCTAGTGGGCAGGGCGGTGATACGCAGTATTTT. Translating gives CSASGQGGDTQYF.

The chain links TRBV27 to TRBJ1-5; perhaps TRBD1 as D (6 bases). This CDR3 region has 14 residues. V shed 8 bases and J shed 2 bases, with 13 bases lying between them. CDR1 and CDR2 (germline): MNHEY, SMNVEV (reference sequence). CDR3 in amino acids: CASRRGHGNQPQHF. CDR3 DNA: TGTGCCAGCCGGAGGGGACATGGCAATCAGCCCCAGCATTTT.

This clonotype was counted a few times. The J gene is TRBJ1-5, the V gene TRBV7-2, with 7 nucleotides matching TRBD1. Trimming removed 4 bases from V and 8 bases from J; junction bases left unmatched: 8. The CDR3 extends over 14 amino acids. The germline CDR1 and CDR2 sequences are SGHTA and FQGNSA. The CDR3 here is CASSSPTGREPQHF. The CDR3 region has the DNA TGTGCCAGCAGCTCCCCGACAGGGAGGGAGCCCCAGCATTTT.

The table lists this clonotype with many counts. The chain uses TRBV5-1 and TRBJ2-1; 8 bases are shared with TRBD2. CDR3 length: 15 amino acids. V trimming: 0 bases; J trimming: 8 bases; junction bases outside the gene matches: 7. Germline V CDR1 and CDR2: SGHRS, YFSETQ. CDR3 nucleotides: TGCGCCAGCAGCTTGGTGGGGACTAGTTTCGATGAGCAGTTCTTC. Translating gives CASSLVGTSFDEQFF.

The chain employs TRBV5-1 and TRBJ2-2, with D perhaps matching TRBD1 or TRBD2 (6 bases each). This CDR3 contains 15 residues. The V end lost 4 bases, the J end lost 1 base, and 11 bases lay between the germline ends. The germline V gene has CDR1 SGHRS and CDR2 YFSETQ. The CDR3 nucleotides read TGCGCCAGCAGCGCGGGACAACTGAACACCGGGGAGCTGTTTTTT. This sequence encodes CASSAGQLNTGELFF.

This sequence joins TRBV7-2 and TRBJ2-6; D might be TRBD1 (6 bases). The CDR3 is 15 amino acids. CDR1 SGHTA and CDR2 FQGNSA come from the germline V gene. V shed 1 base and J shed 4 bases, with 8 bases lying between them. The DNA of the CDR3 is TGTGCCAGCAGCTTAGTGGGGGCCGGGGCCAACGTCCTGACTTTC. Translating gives CASSLVGAGANVLTF.

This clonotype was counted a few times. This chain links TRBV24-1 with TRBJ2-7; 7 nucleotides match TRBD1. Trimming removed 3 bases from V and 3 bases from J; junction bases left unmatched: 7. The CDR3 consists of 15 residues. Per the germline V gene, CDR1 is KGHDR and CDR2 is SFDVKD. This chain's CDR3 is CATSDESTGHYEQYF. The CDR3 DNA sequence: TGTGCCACCAGTGATGAGTCGACAGGGCACTACGAGCAGTACTTC.

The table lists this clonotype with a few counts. CDR3 sequence (DNA): TGCAGTTGCTACAGGGGCCGAGCCAAAAACATTCAGTACTTC. Protein: CSCYRGRAKNIQYF. This chain connects TRBV20-1 to TRBJ2-4; 7 nucleotides match TRBD1. V lost 8 bases, J lost 0 bases, and 7 bases stayed unmatched. Germline V gene sequence: CDR1 DFQATT, CDR2 SNEGSKA (reference sequence). The CDR3 length is 14 residues.

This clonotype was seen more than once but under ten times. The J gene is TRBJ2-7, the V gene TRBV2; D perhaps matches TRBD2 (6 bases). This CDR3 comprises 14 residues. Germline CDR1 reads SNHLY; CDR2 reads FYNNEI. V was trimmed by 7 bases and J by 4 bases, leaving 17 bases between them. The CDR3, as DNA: TGTGCCAGCACCAGAGGAGGGGTTTATTACGAGCAGTACTTC. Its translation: CASTRGGVYYEQYF.

The CDR3: CSWDPAPAYEQYF. CDR3 DNA: TGCAGCTGGGACCCGGCTCCTGCCTACGAGCAGTACTTC. V gene TRBV20-1 combines with J gene TRBJ2-7; D assignment may be TRBD1 or TRBD2 (5 bases each). The CDR3 covers 13 residues. Germline CDR1 reads DFQATT; CDR2 reads SNEGSKA (reference sequence).

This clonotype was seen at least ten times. The CDR3 DNA is TGTGCCAGCAGCCAGGAGACAGGCTATAATTCACCCCTCCACTTT. Protein sequence: CASSQETGYNSPLHF. The chain carries TRBV3-1 and TRBJ1-6; D might be TRBD1 (6 bases). The CDR3 covers 15 residues. V was trimmed by 3 bases and J by 3 bases, leaving 9 bases between them. Per germline, CDR1 LGHDT and CDR2 YNNKEL (reference sequence).

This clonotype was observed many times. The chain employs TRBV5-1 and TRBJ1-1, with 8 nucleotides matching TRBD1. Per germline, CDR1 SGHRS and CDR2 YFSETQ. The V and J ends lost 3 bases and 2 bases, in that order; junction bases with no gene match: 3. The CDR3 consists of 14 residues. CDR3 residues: CASSYGQGNTEAFF. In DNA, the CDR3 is TGCGCCAGCAGCTATGGACAGGGAAACACTGAAGCTTTCTTT.

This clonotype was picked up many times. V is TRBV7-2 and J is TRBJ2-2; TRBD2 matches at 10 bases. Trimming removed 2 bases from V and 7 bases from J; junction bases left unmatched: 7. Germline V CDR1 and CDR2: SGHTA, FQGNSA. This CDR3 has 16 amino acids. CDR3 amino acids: CASSLFSGRDIGELFF. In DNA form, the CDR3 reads TGTGCCAGCAGCTTATTCAGCGGGAGGGATATCGGGGAGCTGTTTTTT.

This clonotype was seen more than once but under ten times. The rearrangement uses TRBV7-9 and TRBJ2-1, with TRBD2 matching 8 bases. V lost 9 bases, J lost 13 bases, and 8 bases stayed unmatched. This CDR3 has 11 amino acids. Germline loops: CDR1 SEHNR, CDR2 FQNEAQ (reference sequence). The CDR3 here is CASETGGVQFF. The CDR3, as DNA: TGTGCCAGTGAAACGGGAGGGGTTCAGTTCTTC.